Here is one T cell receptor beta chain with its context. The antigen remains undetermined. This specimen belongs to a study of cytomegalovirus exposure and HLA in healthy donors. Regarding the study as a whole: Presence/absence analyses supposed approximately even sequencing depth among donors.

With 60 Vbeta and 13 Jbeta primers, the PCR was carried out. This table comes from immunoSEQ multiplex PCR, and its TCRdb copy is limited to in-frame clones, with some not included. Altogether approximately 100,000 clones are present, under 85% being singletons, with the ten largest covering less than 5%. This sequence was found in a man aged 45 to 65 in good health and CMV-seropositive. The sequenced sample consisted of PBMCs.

CDR3 coding DNA: TGCGCCAGCAGTGATATAAACTCCTACAATGAGCAGTTCTTC. Amino acids: CASSDINSYNEQFF. The chain is built from TRBV10-2 and TRBJ2-1; the D is unclear. Trimming pared 3 bases from V and 0 bases from J, leaving 6 bases between. The CDR3 covers 14 residues. Germline V gene data show CDR1 as WSHSY and CDR2 as SAAADI.